The rows below give T cell receptor beta chains drawn from one sample of a study of radiation and T cells in renal cell carcinoma. Measured with immunoSEQ multiplex PCR; TCRdb has only the in-frame clones, and not every one. The sample shows roughly 120,000 clones, approximately 78% of them seen only once. Sequencing used blood, obtained from a patient whose treatment included radiotherapy and nephrectomy. These receptors were collected from a woman aged 55 to 70 with renal cell carcinoma. Both conserved end residues are part of each CDR3. The D gene is left open where the match is weak. Only some rows state a clone size, as once, few, many or a class for expanded clones.

d_call: .
v_call: TRBV6-5
j_call: TRBJ1-5
clone_size: .
cdr3_aa: CATGPGSNQPQHF
cdr3_nt: TGTGCCACAGGTCCAGGTAGCAATCAGCCCCAGCATTTT

d_call: TRBD1
v_call: TRBV5-4
j_call: TRBJ2-1
clone_size: .
cdr3_aa: CASSLEATGSNEQFF
cdr3_nt: TGTGCCAGCAGCTTGGAGGCGACAGGGTCGAATGAGCAGTTCTTC

d_call: .
v_call: TRBV28
j_call: TRBJ1-6
clone_size: .
cdr3_aa: CASSPRLGTGSPLHF
cdr3_nt: TGTGCCAGCAGTCCCCGCTTGGGTACCGGATCACCCCTCCACTTT

d_call: TRBD2
v_call: TRBV15
j_call: TRBJ2-5
clone_size: many
cdr3_aa: CATSRTPSGSTETQYF
cdr3_nt: TGTGCCACCAGCAGGACCCCAAGCGGGAGTACGGAGACCCAGTACTTC

d_call: TRBD2
v_call: TRBV5-1
j_call: TRBJ2-7
clone_size: .
cdr3_aa: CASSLGGTSGSYEQYF
cdr3_nt: TGCGCCAGCAGCTTGGGGGGGACTAGCGGCTCCTACGAGCAGTACTTC

d_call: TRBD1
v_call: TRBV6-4
j_call: TRBJ1-1
clone_size: .
cdr3_aa: CASRRTGETEAFF
cdr3_nt: TGTGCCAGCAGACGGACAGGGGAAACTGAAGCTTTCTTT

d_call: TRBD1
v_call: TRBV6-6
j_call: TRBJ1-5
clone_size: .
cdr3_aa: CASSYDRASNQPQHF
cdr3_nt: TGTGCCAGCAGTTACGACAGGGCGAGCAATCAGCCCCAGCATTTT

d_call: TRBD1
v_call: TRBV29-1
j_call: TRBJ1-1
clone_size: .
cdr3_aa: CSATGTVNTEAFF
cdr3_nt: TGCAGCGCCACCGGGACAGTGAACACTGAAGCTTTCTTT

d_call: TRBD1
v_call: TRBV19
j_call: TRBJ1-5
clone_size: .
cdr3_aa: CASRDRQGALNQPQHF
cdr3_nt: TGTGCCAGTAGGGACCGACAGGGGGCCTTGAATCAGCCCCAGCATTTT

d_call: TRBD2
v_call: TRBV6-5
j_call: TRBJ2-1
clone_size: .
cdr3_aa: CASSAGSPYNEQFF
cdr3_nt: TGTGCCTCCTCAGCGGGGAGCCCTTACAATGAGCAGTTCTTC

d_call: .
v_call: TRBV7-9
j_call: TRBJ1-1
clone_size: .
cdr3_aa: CASSLALAGTEAFF
cdr3_nt: TGTGCCAGCAGCTTAGCTCTTGCCGGGACTGAAGCTTTCTTT

d_call: .
v_call: TRBV6-1
j_call: TRBJ1-3
clone_size: once
cdr3_aa: CASRNRAEPNTIYF
cdr3_nt: TGTGCCAGCAGAAACAGGGCAGAGCCAAACACCATATATTTT

d_call: .
v_call: TRBV5-8
j_call: TRBJ1-1
clone_size: few
cdr3_aa: CASSSQGSLF
cdr3_nt: TGTGCCAGCAGCTCCCAAGGGTCTCTTTTT

d_call: .
v_call: TRBV15
j_call: TRBJ2-7
clone_size: .
cdr3_aa: CATSRDKSSEQYF
cdr3_nt: TGTGCCACCAGCAGAGATAAGAGCTCGGAGCAGTACTTC

d_call: .
v_call: TRBV7-2
j_call: TRBJ2-3
clone_size: .
cdr3_aa: CASSRAESSTDTQYF
cdr3_nt: TGTGCCAGCAGCCGCGCCGAATCTAGCACAGATACGCAGTATTTT

d_call: .
v_call: TRBV14
j_call: TRBJ1-1
clone_size: many
cdr3_aa: CASIKREPTEAFF
cdr3_nt: TGTGCCAGCATCAAGAGGGAGCCTACTGAAGCTTTCTTT

d_call: TRBD1
v_call: TRBV27
j_call: TRBJ2-7
clone_size: .
cdr3_aa: CASSRQGRFMEEQYF
cdr3_nt: TGTGCCAGCAGTAGACAGGGACGGTTTATGGAGGAGCAGTACTTC

d_call: TRBD1
v_call: TRBV19
j_call: TRBJ1-1
clone_size: .
cdr3_aa: CASSPRGATEAFF
cdr3_nt: TGTGCCAGTAGCCCCAGGGGGGCCACTGAAGCTTTCTTT

d_call: TRBD1
v_call: TRBV5-1
j_call: TRBJ1-4
clone_size: .
cdr3_aa: CASSPPDGTGVEKLFF
cdr3_nt: TGCGCCAGCAGCCCGCCGGACGGGACAGGGGTTGAAAAACTGTTTTTT

d_call: TRBD1
v_call: TRBV5-1
j_call: TRBJ1-1
clone_size: .
cdr3_aa: CASFPSAGKGQANTEAFF
cdr3_nt: TGCGCCAGCTTCCCATCGGCGGGCAAGGGACAGGCGAACACTGAAGCTTTCTTT

d_call: TRBD2
v_call: TRBV5-1
j_call: TRBJ2-5
clone_size: .
cdr3_aa: CASSLLAGAGETQYF
cdr3_nt: TGCGCCAGCAGCCTGTTAGCGGGAGCAGGGGAGACCCAGTACTTC

d_call: .
v_call: TRBV6-1
j_call: TRBJ1-1
clone_size: .
cdr3_aa: CASSYTVNTEAFF
cdr3_nt: TGTGCCAGCAGTTATACAGTGAACACTGAAGCTTTCTTT

d_call: .
v_call: TRBV19
j_call: TRBJ1-2
clone_size: .
cdr3_aa: CASSKTGNGYTF
cdr3_nt: TGTGCCAGTAGTAAAACAGGGAATGGCTACACCTTC

d_call: .
v_call: TRBV5-1
j_call: TRBJ2-1
clone_size: .
cdr3_aa: CASSSRDAITGNEQFF
cdr3_nt: TGCGCCAGCAGCAGCAGGGACGCTATTACAGGGAATGAGCAGTTCTTC

d_call: .
v_call: TRBV6-1
j_call: TRBJ1-2
clone_size: .
cdr3_aa: CASSLDRFYGYTF
cdr3_nt: TGTGCCAGCAGTCTTGACAGGTTCTATGGCTACACCTTC

d_call: .
v_call: TRBV20-1
j_call: TRBJ1-1
clone_size: few
cdr3_aa: CSAAPGTEAFF
cdr3_nt: TGCAGTGCGGCTCCAGGGACTGAAGCTTTCTTT

d_call: .
v_call: TRBV6-1
j_call: TRBJ1-4
clone_size: .
cdr3_aa: CASTEGSLNEKLFF
cdr3_nt: TGTGCCAGCACCGAAGGCAGCCTTAATGAAAAACTGTTTTTT

d_call: .
v_call: TRBV5-1
j_call: TRBJ2-7
clone_size: .
cdr3_aa: CASSPRTVNYEQYF
cdr3_nt: TGCGCCAGCAGCCCCCGGACAGTCAACTACGAGCAGTACTTC

d_call: .
v_call: TRBV9
j_call: TRBJ2-2
clone_size: .
cdr3_aa: CASRRDLNTGELFF
cdr3_nt: TGTGCCAGCCGGAGGGACCTGAACACCGGGGAGCTGTTTTTT

d_call: TRBD2
v_call: TRBV2
j_call: TRBJ2-7
clone_size: .
cdr3_aa: CASIIAGEGSYEQYF
cdr3_nt: TGTGCCAGCATTATAGCGGGCGAGGGATCCTACGAGCAGTACTTC

d_call: .
v_call: TRBV6-5
j_call: TRBJ2-3
clone_size: .
cdr3_aa: CASSQTASTDTQYF
cdr3_nt: TGTGCCAGCAGTCAGACAGCTAGCACAGATACGCAGTATTTT

d_call: .
v_call: TRBV6-5
j_call: TRBJ1-1
clone_size: few
cdr3_aa: CASSYSGFVNTEAFF
cdr3_nt: TGTGCCAGCAGTTACTCGGGGTTCGTGAACACTGAAGCTTTCTTT

d_call: TRBD2
v_call: TRBV25-1
j_call: TRBJ2-5
clone_size: .
cdr3_aa: CASSEGGTRQETQYF
cdr3_nt: TGTGCCAGCAGTGAAGGGGGGACTAGGCAAGAGACCCAGTACTTC

d_call: TRBD2
v_call: TRBV4-1
j_call: TRBJ2-3
clone_size: few
cdr3_aa: CASSPRASGPTDTQYF
cdr3_nt: TGCGCCAGCAGCCCCCGGGCTAGCGGTCCGACAGATACGCAGTATTTT

d_call: .
v_call: TRBV7-9
j_call: TRBJ1-1
clone_size: .
cdr3_aa: CASSLDLYTEAFF
cdr3_nt: TGTGCCAGCAGCTTAGATCTGTACACTGAAGCTTTCTTT

d_call: .
v_call: TRBV5-1
j_call: TRBJ2-2
clone_size: .
cdr3_aa: CASSLEAGATGELFF
cdr3_nt: TGCGCCAGCAGCTTGGAGGCAGGGGCCACCGGGGAGCTGTTTTTT

d_call: .
v_call: TRBV5-5
j_call: TRBJ2-7
clone_size: once
cdr3_aa: CASSLEAGTVNSYEQYF
cdr3_nt: TGTGCCAGCAGCTTGGAAGCAGGAACAGTTAACTCCTACGAGCAGTACTTC

d_call: .
v_call: TRBV6-1
j_call: TRBJ1-4
clone_size: .
cdr3_aa: CASSEPGLEKLFF
cdr3_nt: TGTGCCAGCAGTGAACCGGGGTTGGAAAAACTGTTTTTT

d_call: .
v_call: TRBV6-6
j_call: TRBJ1-1
clone_size: .
cdr3_aa: CASRNPGGGNTEAFF
cdr3_nt: TGTGCCAGCAGAAATCCCGGGGGAGGGAACACTGAAGCTTTCTTT

d_call: .
v_call: TRBV28
j_call: TRBJ1-2
clone_size: .
cdr3_aa: CASSTGTVYGYTF
cdr3_nt: TGTGCCAGCAGTACCGGGACGGTCTATGGCTACACCTTC

d_call: .
v_call: TRBV10-2
j_call: TRBJ1-2
clone_size: .
cdr3_aa: CASSGGAEEGYTF
cdr3_nt: TGCGCCAGCAGTGGGGGAGCGGAGGAGGGCTACACCTTC

d_call: .
v_call: TRBV6-1
j_call: TRBJ1-3
clone_size: .
cdr3_aa: CASSESGRFSGNTIYF
cdr3_nt: TGTGCCAGCAGTGAATCCGGCCGGTTCTCTGGAAACACCATATATTTT

d_call: .
v_call: TRBV4-2
j_call: TRBJ1-6
clone_size: .
cdr3_aa: CASSQGDPLPGRINSPLHF
cdr3_nt: TGTGCCAGCAGCCAAGGGGACCCCCTCCCGGGACGGATTAATTCACCCCTCCACTTT

d_call: .
v_call: TRBV10-3
j_call: TRBJ1-2
clone_size: once
cdr3_aa: CAVTDYPNNYGYTF
cdr3_nt: TGTGCCGTTACCGACTACCCCAATAACTATGGCTACACCTTC

d_call: .
v_call: TRBV5-1
j_call: TRBJ1-3
clone_size: few
cdr3_aa: CASSLSVGSWGDHGNTIYF
cdr3_nt: TGCGCCAGCAGCTTGAGCGTAGGCTCCTGGGGGGATCACGGAAACACCATATATTTT

d_call: TRBD1
v_call: TRBV7-6
j_call: TRBJ1-2
clone_size: .
cdr3_aa: CASSLVIVGTADTYGYTF
cdr3_nt: TGTGCCAGCAGCTTAGTTATTGTAGGGACAGCTGACACCTATGGCTACACCTTC

d_call: .
v_call: TRBV28
j_call: TRBJ2-1
clone_size: .
cdr3_aa: CASSLQWLGGEQFF
cdr3_nt: TGTGCCAGCAGTTTACAATGGTTGGGGGGTGAGCAGTTCTTC

d_call: .
v_call: TRBV2
j_call: TRBJ2-7
clone_size: .
cdr3_aa: CASSPLAASSYEQYF
cdr3_nt: TGTGCCAGCAGTCCCCTGGCGGCCAGCTCCTACGAGCAGTACTTC

d_call: .
v_call: TRBV30
j_call: TRBJ2-2
clone_size: .
cdr3_aa: CAWSGKGRTGELFF
cdr3_nt: TGTGCCTGGAGTGGGAAGGGGAGGACCGGGGAGCTGTTTTTT

d_call: TRBD1
v_call: TRBV18
j_call: TRBJ1-2
clone_size: .
cdr3_aa: CASSASGTDFFYGYTF
cdr3_nt: TGTGCCAGCTCAGCCTCCGGGACAGACTTCTTCTATGGCTACACCTTC

d_call: .
v_call: TRBV19
j_call: TRBJ2-5
clone_size: few
cdr3_aa: CASSRGRETQYF
cdr3_nt: TGTGCCAGTAGTCGGGGTCGTGAGACCCAGTACTTC

d_call: TRBD1
v_call: TRBV9
j_call: TRBJ1-1
clone_size: .
cdr3_aa: CASSVTGAGGTEAFF
cdr3_nt: TGTGCCAGCAGCGTGACAGGGGCCGGAGGGACTGAAGCTTTCTTT

d_call: .
v_call: TRBV6-4
j_call: TRBJ2-2
clone_size: .
cdr3_aa: CASSDSGDTGELFF
cdr3_nt: TGTGCCAGCAGTGACTCGGGGGATACCGGGGAGCTGTTTTTT

d_call: .
v_call: TRBV7-9
j_call: TRBJ1-6
clone_size: .
cdr3_aa: CASSSRPDSPLHF
cdr3_nt: TGTGCCAGCAGCTCTCGACCAGATTCACCCCTCCACTTT

d_call: .
v_call: TRBV29-1
j_call: TRBJ1-1
clone_size: few
cdr3_aa: CSVLTLNTEAFF
cdr3_nt: TGCAGCGTCCTGACCTTGAACACTGAAGCTTTCTTT

d_call: .
v_call: TRBV6-6
j_call: TRBJ1-5
clone_size: .
cdr3_aa: CASTKDSDQPQHF
cdr3_nt: TGTGCCAGCACTAAGGACAGCGATCAGCCCCAGCATTTT

d_call: .
v_call: TRBV28
j_call: TRBJ2-2
clone_size: once
cdr3_aa: CASTHGGPHTGELFF
cdr3_nt: TGTGCCAGCACCCATGGGGGGCCACACACCGGGGAGCTGTTTTTT

d_call: TRBD1
v_call: TRBV5-3
j_call: TRBJ2-5
clone_size: .
cdr3_aa: CARSSTGGFWETQYF
cdr3_nt: TGTGCCAGAAGCTCCACAGGGGGCTTTTGGGAGACCCAGTACTTC

d_call: .
v_call: TRBV5-7
j_call: TRBJ2-7
clone_size: .
cdr3_aa: CASSLTSGYEQYF
cdr3_nt: TGTGCCAGCAGCTTGACTAGTGGCTACGAGCAGTACTTC

d_call: .
v_call: TRBV2
j_call: TRBJ1-2
clone_size: .
cdr3_aa: CASSGDGGYGYTF
cdr3_nt: TGTGCCTCCTCTGGGGACGGGGGCTATGGCTACACCTTC